The T cell receptor (beta chain) under discussion was sequenced for a study of OX40 agonist ivuxolimab in advanced cancers. General study results and limits: Certain nonresponders likewise exhibited a low normalized T-cell clonal expansion. Partial responders at 0.1-3.0 mg/kg showed near-lowest clonal expansion.

With 7 bases clipped from V and 0 bases from J, the junction kept 2 bases outside the gene matches. CDR3 length: 15 residues. Germline V gives CDR1 ENHRY, CDR2 SYGVKD. This table comes from immunoSEQ multiplex PCR, and its TCRdb copy is limited to in-frame clones, with some not included. The sample contains 55,000 to 70,000 clones, about 86% of which appear only once. In the case of this clone: The antigen remains undetermined.

The receptor's source is an adult with an advanced solid tumor such as melanoma, head and neck, liver or kidney cancer. V usage is TRBV10-3 and J usage is TRBJ1-6, with 8 bases lining up with TRBD1. The source was CD4+ or CD8+ T cells sorted from blood, collected in a trial of the OX40 agonist ivuxolimab. The CDR3, as DNA: TGTGCCATCACTGGACAGGGCTCCTATAATTCACCCCTCCACTTT. Translating it yields CAITGQGSYNSPLHF.